This TCR beta chain is drawn from a study of blood T cells in healthy people across ages. Across the study: With template switching, about one barcoded beta molecule was captured per two T cells.

Next came a second PCR, run for 7 to 11 cycles, which used a sample-barcoded 5' primer along with a J-beta primer mix. MiXCR, applied by TCRdb to the 5' RACE reads, yields one record per CDR3 protein. The data contain roughly 1,300,000 distinct CDR3 sequences, roughly 64% of them seen just once; the ten biggest clones take up approximately 7%. Study observations and caveats: PBMC samples, being unsorted, prevented any conclusive comparison of naive and antigen-experienced cells. Naive CD4+ cells and diversity were both higher in long-lived donors than in aged donors.

CDR3 length: 17 residues. Trimming at V came to 2 bases and at J to 4 bases, leaving 11 bases not matched to a gene. Germline V CDR1 and CDR2: MDHEN, SYDVKM. The study recruited healthy Caucasian donors from Russia who were aged roughly 6 to 95. Remarks on this clonotype: The target antigen is unknown.

The V gene is TRBV28, the J gene TRBJ1-3; 7 nucleotides line up with TRBD1. The sequenced sample consisted of blood. The source of this sequence is a man in his late teens or twenties in good health. In DNA, the CDR3 is TGTGCCAGCAGTTTACTTCCGGGACAGTCCTCGGGAAACACCATATATTTT. It yields the protein CASSLLPGQSSGNTIYF.